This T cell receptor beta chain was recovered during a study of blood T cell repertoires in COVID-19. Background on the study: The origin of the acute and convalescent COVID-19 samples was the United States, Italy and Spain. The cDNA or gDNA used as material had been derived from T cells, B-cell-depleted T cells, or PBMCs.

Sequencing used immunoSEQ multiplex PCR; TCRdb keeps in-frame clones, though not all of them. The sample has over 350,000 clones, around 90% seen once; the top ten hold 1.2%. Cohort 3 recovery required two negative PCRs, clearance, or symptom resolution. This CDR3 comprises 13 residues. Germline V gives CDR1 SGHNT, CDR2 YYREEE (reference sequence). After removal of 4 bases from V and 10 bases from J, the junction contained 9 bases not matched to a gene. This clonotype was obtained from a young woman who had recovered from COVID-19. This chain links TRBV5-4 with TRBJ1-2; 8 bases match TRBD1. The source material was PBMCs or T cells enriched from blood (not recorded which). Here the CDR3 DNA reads TGTGCCAGCAGCCACGGGGCAGGGGGCTTCTACACCTTC. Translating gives CASSHGAGGFYTF.